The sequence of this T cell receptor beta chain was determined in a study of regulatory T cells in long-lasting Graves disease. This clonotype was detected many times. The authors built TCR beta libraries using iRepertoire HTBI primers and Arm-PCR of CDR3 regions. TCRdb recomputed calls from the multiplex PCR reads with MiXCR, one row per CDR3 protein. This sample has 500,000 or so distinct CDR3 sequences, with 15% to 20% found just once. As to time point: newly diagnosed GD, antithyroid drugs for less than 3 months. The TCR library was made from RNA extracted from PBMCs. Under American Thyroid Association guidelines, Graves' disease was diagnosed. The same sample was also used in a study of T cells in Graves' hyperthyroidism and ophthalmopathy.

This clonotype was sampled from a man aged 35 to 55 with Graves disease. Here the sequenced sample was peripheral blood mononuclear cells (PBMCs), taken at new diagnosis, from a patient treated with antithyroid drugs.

The CDR3: CASSEGSGPLHEQFF. The CDR3 DNA follows: TGTGCCAGCAGTGAGGGTAGCGGGCCCCTCCATGAGCAGTTCTTC. The chain has TRBV2 and TRBJ2-1, with TRBD2 matching over 7 bases. The CDR3 spans 15 residues. Germline V gene data show CDR1 as SNHLY and CDR2 as FYNNEI. J was trimmed by 8 bases and V by 3 bases; bases with no gene match: 10.